This T cell receptor (beta chain) came from a study of T cells in Graves' hyperthyroidism and ophthalmopathy. Germline CDR1 and CDR2: MNHNS and SASEGT. Trimming pared 7 bases from V and 6 bases from J, leaving 6 bases between. The length of the CDR3 is 11 residues. This clonotype was detected many times. Amplified TCR beta CDR3 regions derived from RNA transcripts. HTBI primers were the set used in a first-round RT-PCR of the TCR CDR3. TCRdb reprocessed the multiplex PCR reads with MiXCR, giving one entry per CDR3 protein. The table has under 450,000 distinct CDR3 sequences, about a sixth seen once. The sample taken for sequencing was blood. The chain combines TRBV6-1 with TRBJ2-2; D ambiguous. This TCR derives from a woman aged 18-29 years with Graves' hyperthyroidism. DNA for the CDR3: TGTGCCAGCACCTCGCCCGGGGAGCTGTTTTTT. It translates to CASTSPGELFF.